The 17 T cell receptor beta chains below were found in one sample sequenced in a study of blood T cells in healthy people across ages. Combining a sample-barcoded 5' primer with a J-beta primer mix, a second PCR ran for roughly 7 to 11 cycles. One entry per CDR3 protein, called by TCRdb with MiXCR from the 5' RACE reads. The sample holds some 1 million distinct CDR3 sequences, more than 40% seen once. Material: blood. These receptor sequences come from a woman aged 55-70 years in good health.

This clonotype has a handful of counts. In nucleotides, the CDR3 is TGTGCCACCAGCAGAGATAGCCCTAGCGGGACCCACACCTACGAGCAGTACTTC. It specifies CATSRDSPSGTHTYEQYF. This chain uses TRBV15 with TRBJ2-7; 9 bases map to TRBD2. Germline lookup yields CDR1 LNHNV and CDR2 YYDKDF (reference sequence). CDR3 length: 18 amino acids. J lost 2 bases, V lost 0 bases, and 11 bases had no gene match.

This clonotype was seen a handful of times. The chain links TRBV2 to TRBJ2-1; a weak D match, TRBD2 (6 bases). Germline V gene lookup returns CDR1 SNHLY and CDR2 FYNNEI. Trimming removed 7 bases from V and 9 bases from J, with 19 bases in between. CDR3 size: 14 residues. The DNA for the CDR3 is TGTGCCAGCACCGGCTGGGAGGAGGGCGGTGAGCAGTTCTTC. Encoded protein: CASTGWEEGGEQFF.

The rearrangement joins TRBV7-9 to TRBJ2-5; the match to TRBD2 covers 9 bases. The CDR3 runs to 15 residues. Germline CDR1 and CDR2: SEHNR and FQNEAQ (reference sequence). V gave up 1 base and J gave up 2 bases; unmatched junction bases: 2. CDR3 in amino acids: CASSLGGGGQETQYF. CDR3 DNA sequence: TGTGCCAGCAGCTTAGGCGGGGGGGGACAAGAGACCCAGTACTTC.

This clonotype came up a few times. The chain employs TRBV5-1 and TRBJ1-4; D is uncertain. Germline assignment: CDR1 SGHRS and CDR2 YFSETQ. The CDR3 loop spans 15 amino acids. Trimming left V 0 bases short and J 12 bases short, with 18 bases between. The CDR3 region is CASSLVFGERDQLFF. DNA of the CDR3: TGCGCCAGCAGCTTGGTTTTCGGGGAAAGGGATCAACTGTTTTTT.

Worth noting for this clonotype: A much bigger clone sits one base away, suggesting this may be a read error. The chain links TRBV29-1 to TRBJ2-7; D is possibly TRBD2 (5 bases). The CDR3 runs to 13 residues. Deletions cut 6 bases from V and 0 bases from J, with 12 bases between. Per germline, CDR1 SQVTM and CDR2 ANQGSEA. The CDR3 bases are TGCAGCGTCAAAGCGGCGGGCTCCTACGAGCAGTACTTC. It yields the protein CSVKAAGSYEQYF.

With respect to this clonotype: A much larger clone is a single base away; this may be a read error. The chain uses TRBV15 and TRBJ1-2, with a possible D match to TRBD1 (6 bases). V was pared by 6 bases and J by 5 bases, with 7 bases between. The CDR3 is 11 residues long. CDR1 and CDR2 (germline): LNHNV, YYDKDF (reference sequence). In DNA form, the CDR3 reads TGTGCCACCAGTACAGGGTATGGCTACACCTTC. Translated, it gives CATSTGYGYTF.

This clonotype has a count of ten or more. The genes are TRBV6-2 or TRBV6-3 and TRBJ2-3, with D unresolved. V was pared by 2 bases and J by 3 bases, with 3 bases between. Germline lookup yields CDR1 MNHEY and CDR2 SVGEGT. The CDR3 sequence is 12 residues long. CDR3 sequence (DNA): TGTGCCAGCAGTTACACGACAGATACGCAGTATTTT. Its translation is CASSYTTDTQYF.

The CDR3 sequence is CSAKYGGPDTQYF. The DNA for the CDR3 is TGCAGTGCTAAGTACGGGGGCCCGGATACGCAGTATTTT. V gene TRBV20-1 combines with J gene TRBJ2-3; possibly TRBD1 or TRBD2 for D (6 bases each). Germline lookup yields CDR1 DFQATT and CDR2 SNEGSKA (reference sequence). There are 13 residues in the CDR3. The V end lost 4 bases, the J end lost 6 bases, and 14 bases lay between the germline ends.

This sequence joins TRBV20-1 and TRBJ1-1; unclear D gene. The CDR3 has 11 residues. From germline, CDR1 is DFQATT and CDR2 SNEGSKA (reference sequence). Trimming pared 4 bases from V and 1 base from J, leaving 4 bases between. The DNA of the CDR3 is TGCAGTGCTACCCCGAACACTGAAGCTTTCTTT. This codes for CSATPNTEAFF.

The gene calls are TRBV7-9 and TRBJ2-1; D may correspond to TRBD1 or TRBD2 (5 bases each). With 6 bases removed from V and 1 base from J, the gap between germline ends came to 16 bases. The CDR3 is made up of 16 amino acids. Looked up from germline, CDR1 is SEHNR and CDR2 is FQNEAQ (reference sequence). Written as DNA, the CDR3 is TGTGCCAGCAGTCGTTCCGGGACCCCTTCCTACAATGAGCAGTTCTTC. The encoded protein is CASSRSGTPSYNEQFF.

The chain combines TRBV7-3 with TRBJ1-2; D not certain. V was shortened by 2 bases and J by 3 bases, with 13 bases between the two germline ends. This CDR3 contains 15 residues. Germline V gene sequence: CDR1 SGHTA, CDR2 FQGTGA. The CDR3 sequence: CASSLGVTGDYGYTF. The CDR3 nucleotides are TGTGCCAGCAGCTTAGGCGTGACGGGTGACTATGGCTACACCTTC.

This clonotype was recorded a few times. The chain links TRBV7-6 to TRBJ2-3; TRBD1 is a possible D gene (6 bases). CDR1 and CDR2 from the germline V gene are SGHVS and FNYEAQ. Trimming took off 1 base at V and 4 bases at J, with 18 bases between the two ends. CDR3 length equals 17 residues. CDR3 region: CASSLVSNRAVADTQYF. Here the CDR3 DNA reads TGTGCCAGCAGCTTAGTCTCTAACAGGGCAGTCGCAGATACGCAGTATTTT.

The chain combines TRBV3-1 with TRBJ2-3; maybe TRBD2 (6 bases). V was shortened by 1 base and J by 6 bases, with 20 bases between the two germline ends. Germline lookup yields CDR1 LGHDT and CDR2 YNNKEL (reference sequence). The CDR3 runs to 17 residues. The CDR3 coding sequence is TGTGCCAGCAGCCAAGCGTGGGGCGGGACCGGTATGGATACGCAGTATTTT. It codes for CASSQAWGGTGMDTQYF.

The chain recombines TRBV7-2 with TRBJ2-5; tentatively, D is TRBD1 (6 bases). Trimming took off 1 base at V and 4 bases at J, with 10 bases between the two ends. The CDR3 has 14 residues. The germline CDR1 and CDR2 sequences are SGHTA and FQGNSA. The CDR3 bases are TGTGCCAGCAGCTTAGTGGGGGCGAGAGAGACCCAGTACTTC. This sequence encodes CASSLVGARETQYF.

This clonotype appeared a few times. V usage is TRBV7-9 and J usage is TRBJ2-1, with D perhaps matching TRBD1 or TRBD2 (6 bases each). V was shortened by 3 bases and J by 0 bases, with 24 bases between the two germline ends. This CDR3 comprises 20 residues. Germline V gives CDR1 SEHNR, CDR2 FQNEAQ (reference sequence). The CDR3 sequence: CASSFDAGASVLSSYNEQFF. As DNA, the CDR3 is TGTGCCAGCAGCTTTGACGCAGGGGCTAGCGTCCTAAGCTCCTACAATGAGCAGTTCTTC.

The chain carries TRBV5-1 and TRBJ2-5; TRBD2 aligns across 8 bases. V lost 2 bases to trimming and J lost 0 bases; unmatched junction nucleotides: 6. Germline assignment: CDR1 SGHRS and CDR2 YFSETQ. The CDR3 consists of 16 residues. The CDR3 region has the DNA TGCGCCAGCAGCTTTGGATCGGGAGGGTACCAAGAGACCCAGTACTTC. Residues: CASSFGSGGYQETQYF.

This sequence joins TRBV12-3 or TRBV12-4 and TRBJ2-5; 7 nucleotides align to TRBD1. The CDR3 is 13 residues long. V dropped 5 bases and J dropped 6; count of bases not matched to a gene: 6. CDR3 amino acids: CASSLRQGKTQYF. Here the CDR3 DNA reads TGTGCCAGCAGTCTCCGACAGGGAAAGACCCAGTACTTC.